Each of the 27 T cell receptor beta chains below was sequenced from the same sample in a study of human CD8 memory T cell subsets. Libraries targeted TCR beta using 5' RACE with UMIs. TCRdb re-called the 5' RACE reads; one entry per CDR3 protein, DNA not given. Recorded for this sample: fewer than 8,000 distinct CDR3 sequences. The source material was CD8+ T cells from PBMCs. The receptors originated from a human donor in good health.

This clonotype is medium-sized by frequency. V and J are TRBV29-1 and TRBJ2-7; TCRdb reports TRBD1, a call that lacks DNA to check it against. CDR1 and CDR2 (germline): SQVTM, ANQGSEA. The CDR3 contains 12 residues. The CDR3 protein is CSVFTGDYEQYF.

The V gene is TRBV27, the J gene TRBJ1-6. The CDR3 loop spans 13 amino acids. Germline V gene data show CDR1 as MNHEY and CDR2 as SMNVEV (reference sequence). The CDR3: CASRGHYNSPLHF.

This chain joins TRBV20-1 and TRBJ2-3; TCRdb picks TRBD2, but there is no DNA to check that call. The germline CDR1 and CDR2 sequences are DFQATT and SNEGSKA (reference sequence). This CDR3 region has 17 residues. The CDR3 here is CSAISGLAGGSTDTQYF.

V is TRBV10-1 and J is TRBJ2-1; TCRdb's assignment of TRBD1 cannot be checked, as there is no DNA. Germline CDR1 WNHNN, CDR2 SYGVQD (reference sequence). This CDR3 has 16 residues. The CDR3: CASSSSVGGQYNEQFF.

CDR3 loop: CATSRGRTAFEQYF. This chain uses TRBV15 with TRBJ2-7; the TRBD1 assignment by TCRdb is unverifiable without DNA. The CDR3 loop spans 14 amino acids. Germline V CDR1 and CDR2: LNHNV, YYDKDF (reference sequence).

The chain is built from TRBV29-1 and TRBJ2-7; TCRdb's D call of TRBD1 is untestable without DNA. The CDR3 runs 15 residues. Germline V gene data show CDR1 as SQVTM and CDR2 as ANQGSEA. The CDR3 loop reads CSVDAGHGRPYEQYF.

The chain carries TRBV4-1 and TRBJ2-7; TCRdb picks TRBD2, but there is no DNA to check that call. This CDR3 spans 15 amino acids. CDR1 and CDR2 (germline): MGHRA, YSYEKL. CDR3 amino acids: CASSQVGLAAYEQYF.

The genes are TRBV5-1 and TRBJ2-3; no DNA is available, so the TRBD1 call from TCRdb remains unchecked. The CDR3 sequence is 16 residues long. Germline V gene sequence: CDR1 SGHRS, CDR2 YFSETQ. CDR3 sequence reads: CASSTSGTGLGYTQYF.

The chain combines TRBV5-8 with TRBJ1-1. This CDR3 is 11 amino acids long. CDR1 and CDR2 from the germline V gene are SGHTS and YDEGEE. CDR3 protein: CASSLVVEAFF.

Here the CDR3 reads CASSPQDRGFSYEQYF. The chain carries TRBV14 and TRBJ2-7; the TCRdb D gene call, TRBD1, has no DNA to confirm it. Germline V lookup: CDR1 SGHDN, CDR2 FVKESK. This CDR3 has 16 residues. Variable domain in full (rest from reference TRBV14 and TRBJ2-7): EAGVTQFPSHSVIEKGQTVTLRCDPISGHDNLYWYRRVMGKEIKFLLHFVKESKQDESGMPNNRFLAERTGGTYSTLKVQPAELEDSGVYFCASSPQDRGFSYEQYFGPGTRLTVT.

The rearrangement uses TRBV6-5 and TRBJ2-7; the D gene TCRdb calls, TRBD1, cannot be checked with no DNA. The germline CDR1 and CDR2 sequences are MNHEY and SVGAGI. CDR3 length: 14 amino acids. The CDR3 is CASSPGQGLYEQYF.

The chain uses TRBV15 and TRBJ2-5; TCRdb gives TRBD1 as the D gene, but with no DNA this cannot be confirmed. The germline V gene has CDR1 LNHNV and CDR2 YYDKDF (reference sequence). This CDR3 has 12 residues. This CDR3 is CATGVDRETQYF.

The chain uses TRBV9 and TRBJ1-1; with no DNA, the TCRdb D assignment of TRBD1 cannot be verified. The V gene's germline CDR1 is SGDLS and CDR2 YYNGEE. This CDR3 region has 14 residues. The CDR3 protein is CASSVNSGVTEAFF.

The V gene is TRBV2, the J gene TRBJ1-5. CDR1 SNHLY and CDR2 FYNNEI come from the germline V gene. The CDR3 has 12 amino acids. Here the CDR3 reads CASREGMGPQHF.

The chain employs TRBV7-9 and TRBJ2-1; with no DNA, the TCRdb D assignment of TRBD1 cannot be verified. Germline V gene data show CDR1 as SEHNR and CDR2 as FQNEAQ (reference sequence). CDR3 length: 16 residues. This CDR3 reads CASSPGTASSYNEQFF.

This clonotype ranks as large (0.1 to 1%) in terms of frequency. The chain employs TRBV28 and TRBJ1-2; TCRdb picks TRBD1, but there is no DNA to check that call. This CDR3 contains 12 residues. Per the germline V gene, CDR1 is MDHEN and CDR2 is SYDVKM. This CDR3 is CASSDREGGYTF.

By frequency, this clonotype registers medium-sized. The chain couples TRBV27 to TRBJ2-3; the TCRdb call, TRBD2, lacks DNA for checking. The V gene's germline CDR1 is MNHEY and CDR2 SMNVEV (reference sequence). CDR3 length equals 16 residues. The chain's CDR3 is CASSSSLAGVTDTQYF.

The chain joins TRBV16 to TRBJ1-2; TCRdb lists TRBD1, though no DNA is available to test this call. The CDR3 extends over 14 amino acids. CDR1 is KGHSY and CDR2 is FQNENV in the germline V gene. The chain's CDR3 is CASSQVQGGYGYTF.

This sequence joins TRBV20-1 and TRBJ2-3; TCRdb gives TRBD1 as the D gene, but with no DNA this cannot be confirmed. The CDR3 extends over 16 amino acids. Germline loops: CDR1 DFQATT, CDR2 SNEGSKA (reference sequence). The chain's CDR3 is CSARINEGPSTDTQYF.

CDR3 in amino acids: CASEGGRETQYF. The gene calls are TRBV11-2 and TRBJ2-5; TCRdb indicates TRBD1, and absent DNA this call remains unverified. The CDR3 is made up of 12 amino acids. Germline V gene sequence: CDR1 SGHAT, CDR2 FQNNGV.

This chain connects TRBV21-1 to TRBJ2-5. TRBV21-1 is reported as a pseudogene. CDR3 length: 14 residues. The CDR3 loop is CASPREQGPGAQYF.

The chain is built from TRBV12-3 or TRBV12-4 and TRBJ2-5. The CDR3 sequence is 14 residues long. The chain's CDR3 is CASTSTGDQETQYF.

CDR3 protein: CASSENNEQFF. V usage is TRBV9 and J usage is TRBJ2-1. CDR1 is SGDLS and CDR2 is YYNGEE in the germline V gene. The CDR3 totals 11 residues.

The V call is TRBV6-6, the J call TRBJ2-5; no DNA is available, so the TRBD2 call from TCRdb remains unchecked. CDR3 size: 16 residues. The germline V gene encodes CDR1 MNHNY and CDR2 SVGAGI (reference sequence). The CDR3 sequence: CASSPPGLAGLETQYF.

CDR3 loop: CASGLLIGGVQETQYF. This sequence joins TRBV12-5 and TRBJ2-5. The germline V gene has CDR1 LGHNT and CDR2 FRNRAP. The CDR3 has 16 amino acids.

This clonotype counts as medium-sized by frequency. The chain combines TRBV5-6 with TRBJ2-7. Per germline, CDR1 SGHDT and CDR2 YYEEEE. The CDR3 consists of 15 residues. CDR3 protein: CASTSTEYRPYEQYF.

The gene calls are TRBV20-1 and TRBJ1-2. CDR1 and CDR2 from the germline V gene are DFQATT and SNEGSKA (reference sequence). The CDR3 spans 13 residues. The CDR3 sequence is CSARDLNSYGYTF.